This passage covers 25 T cell receptor beta chains from one sample sequenced in a study. TCRdb re-called the 5' RACE reads through MiXCR, storing one row per CDR3 protein. The profile covers about 50,000 distinct CDR3 sequences, with roughly a sixth appearing a single time and over 2% taken by the ten largest. Material: naive CD4+ T cells sorted from blood. The sample's subset: naive CD4+ T cells, CD4+CD45RA+CD25-. The source of these receptors is a female donor with breast cancer.

This clonotype showed up many times. This chain connects TRBV29-1 to TRBJ2-3, with no clear D. CDR1 and CDR2 (germline): SQVTM, ANQGSEA. This CDR3 is 13 amino acids long. Trimming shortened V by 4 bases and J by 1 base, and 9 bases separated the two germline ends. The CDR3 here is CSVAADGTDTQYF. CDR3 DNA sequence: TGCAGCGTTGCCGCGGACGGCACAGATACGCAGTATTTT.

The V and J genes are TRBV5-1 and TRBJ2-3, with 8 bases aligning to TRBD2. V gave up 4 bases and J gave up 5 bases; unmatched junction bases: 6. CDR3 length equals 14 residues. Per germline, CDR1 SGHRS and CDR2 YFSETQ. Here the CDR3 DNA reads TGCGCCAGCAGCCCGGGAGGGCCGGAAGATACGCAGTATTTT. Protein sequence: CASSPGGPEDTQYF.

This clonotype was found many times. The chain uses TRBV5-1 and TRBJ2-1; the D gene is possibly TRBD1 (6 bases). The CDR3 consists of 14 residues. V lost 6 bases and J lost 5, with 15 bases in between. Germline V gives CDR1 SGHRS, CDR2 YFSETQ. The chain's CDR3 is CASTLQGTNNEQFF. Written as DNA, the CDR3 is TGCGCCAGCACCCTGCAGGGGACCAACAATGAGCAGTTCTTC.

This clonotype came up many times. This chain uses TRBV7-6 with TRBJ1-1; unclear D gene. The V end lost 5 bases, the J end lost 1 base, and 11 bases lay between the germline ends. The CDR3 is made up of 14 amino acids. The germline CDR1 and CDR2 sequences are SGHVS and FNYEAQ. The CDR3 loop reads CASSPQEGNTEAFF. In DNA, the CDR3 is TGTGCCAGCAGCCCCCAGGAGGGGAACACTGAAGCTTTCTTT.

This clonotype was found a few times. The chain joins TRBV6-2 or TRBV6-3 to TRBJ2-7; 11 bases line up with TRBD2. Germline values: CDR1 MNHEY, CDR2 SVGEGT. Germline trimming cut 0 bases from V and 6 bases from J; bases unmatched to any gene: 4. The CDR3 covers 15 residues. In DNA form, the CDR3 reads TGTGCCAGCAGTTACTCGAGACTAGCGGGAACCGAGCAGTACTTC. It yields the protein CASSYSRLAGTEQYF.

There are a few counts of this clonotype. This chain joins TRBV9 and TRBJ2-5; D is undetermined. Trimming pared 4 bases from V and 0 bases from J, leaving 7 bases between. This CDR3 region has 13 residues. Germline V gene data show CDR1 as SGDLS and CDR2 as YYNGEE. CDR3 sequence: CASSSSNQETQYF. The CDR3 DNA sequence: TGTGCCAGCAGCTCTTCTAACCAAGAGACCCAGTACTTC.

The V and J genes are TRBV19 and TRBJ2-7; D not certain. The CDR3 length is 14 residues. CDR1 and CDR2 (germline): LNHDA, SQIVND (reference sequence). The germline V and J ends were trimmed by 5 bases and 3 bases, with 14 bases remaining between them. The CDR3 nucleotides are TGTGCCAGTAGTTTCAGCCAATGGGACTACGAGCAGTACTTC. It encodes CASSFSQWDYEQYF.

Concerning this clonotype itself: One end of the junction varies from germline; a read error may be responsible. The V and J genes are TRBV27 and TRBJ1-1; TRBD1 matches 7 bases. The CDR3 spans 17 residues. CDR1 and CDR2 from the germline V gene are MNHEY and SMNVEV (reference sequence). The CDR3 region is CTSSLREGAGIGTEAFF. For the CDR3, the DNA is TGCACCAGCAGTTTAAGAGAGGGGGCGGGGATAGGCACTGAAGCTTTCTTT.

Notes on this clonotype: This may arise from a read error, as a much more abundant clone is one base away. This chain joins TRBV29-1 and TRBJ1-1, with D possibly matching TRBD1 (6 bases). From germline, CDR1 is SQVTM and CDR2 ANQGSEA. There are 11 residues in the CDR3. This chain's CDR3 is CGVEGDTEAFF. DNA of the CDR3: TGCGGCGTTGAGGGGGACACTGAAGCTTTCTTT.

This clonotype was detected ten times or more. The chain uses TRBV5-1 and TRBJ1-1; D gene ambiguous. Trimming pared 2 bases from V and 1 base from J, leaving 6 bases between. Germline-derived CDR1 and CDR2 are SGHRS and YFSETQ. The CDR3 contains 13 residues. CDR3 residues: CASSFNKNTEAFF. CDR3 bases: TGCGCCAGCAGCTTCAACAAGAACACTGAAGCTTTCTTT.

In its sample, this clonotype was seen a few times. The chain employs TRBV29-1 and TRBJ2-5; no definite D call. V was clipped by 4 bases and J by 5 bases, with 11 bases between them. This CDR3 has 12 residues. CDR1 is SQVTM, CDR2 ANQGSEA, per germline. CDR3 protein: CSVGTLGETQYF. The CDR3 DNA is TGCAGCGTTGGGACGCTAGGGGAGACCCAGTACTTC.

J is TRBJ1-1 and V is TRBV3-2; the table gives TRBD1 as D, unverified against the DNA. TRBV3-2 is described as a pseudogene. CDR3 size: 13 residues. The CDR3 sequence is CASSERTATEAFF. DNA of the CDR3: TGTGCCAGCAGCGAACGGACAGCCACTGAAGCTTTCTTT.

The chain employs TRBV3-1 and TRBJ2-2; D is unclear. The CDR3 is 12 amino acids. Germline values: CDR1 LGHDT, CDR2 YNNKEL (reference sequence). Between the trimmed V and J ends, which lost 5 bases and 7 bases, there was a span of 8 bases. As DNA, the CDR3 is TGTGCCAGCAGCGAGATTTACGGGGAGCTGTTTTTT. Its translation: CASSEIYGELFF.

This chain connects TRBV20-1 to TRBJ2-2; D may be TRBD1 (6 bases). The CDR3 totals 14 residues. Germline loops: CDR1 DFQATT, CDR2 SNEGSKA (reference sequence). The V and J ends lost 6 bases and 2 bases respectively, with 13 bases between them. Written as DNA, the CDR3 is TGCAGTGCGAAAGGGACACTTAACACCGGGGAGCTGTTTTTT. Translated, it gives CSAKGTLNTGELFF.

This clonotype came up a few times. The chain has TRBV5-5 and TRBJ2-7; D remains unclear. The germline V and J ends were trimmed by 4 bases and 3 bases, with 17 bases remaining between them. This CDR3 comprises 15 residues. Looked up from germline, CDR1 is SGHKS and CDR2 is YYEKEE (reference sequence). The CDR3 DNA reads TGTGCCAGCAGCCGCGGAATCGGGCAAATCTACGAGCAGTACTTC. This translates into CASSRGIGQIYEQYF.

This clonotype has more than one count but fewer than ten. The V gene is TRBV7-3, the J gene TRBJ2-3, with D possibly matching TRBD2 (5 bases). Trimming removed 3 bases at V and 6 bases at J, with 13 bases between. CDR3 length: 14 residues. Germline V lookup: CDR1 SGHTA, CDR2 FQGTGA. The CDR3 DNA is TGTGCCAGCAGCTTGGGAGCGGCCCTTGATACGCAGTATTTT. This codes for CASSLGAALDTQYF. Full variable domain (remainder filled in from reference TRBV7-3 and TRBJ2-3): GAGVSQTPSNKVTEKGKYVELRCDPISGHTALYWYRQSLGQGPEFLIYFQGTGAADDSGLPNDRFFAVRPEGSVSTLKIQRTERGDSAVYLCASSLGAALDTQYFGPGTRLTVL.

This clonotype showed up many times. The chain carries TRBV5-6 and TRBJ2-1; D is possibly TRBD2 (6 bases). Trimming cost V 0 bases and J 4 bases, with 8 bases left between them. The length of the CDR3 is 14 residues. CDR1 and CDR2 (germline): SGHDT, YYEEEE. The CDR3 reads CASSLAGEYNEQFF. The CDR3 nucleotides read TGTGCCAGCAGCTTGGCGGGAGAGTACAATGAGCAGTTCTTC.

The sample holds a few counts of this clonotype. CDR3 sequence reads: CASSPSGSSYNEQFF. The CDR3 DNA follows: TGCGCCAGCAGCCCGAGCGGGAGCTCCTACAATGAGCAGTTCTTC. J is TRBJ2-1 and V is TRBV5-1; 8 nucleotides line up with TRBD2. This CDR3 comprises 15 residues. With V trimmed by 4 bases and J by 0 bases, 3 bases remained unmatched. Germline V gene lookup returns CDR1 SGHRS and CDR2 YFSETQ.

There are many counts of this clonotype. CDR3 nucleotide sequence: TGCGCCAGCAGCCTCCCCGACCTCTACAATGAGCAGTTCTTC. As protein: CASSLPDLYNEQFF. The chain carries TRBV5-1 and TRBJ2-1, with D hard to call. V was trimmed by 4 bases and J by 3 bases, leaving 11 bases between them. Germline V gives CDR1 SGHRS, CDR2 YFSETQ. CDR3 size: 14 residues. The full variable domain, with the rest looked up from reference TRBV5-1 and TRBJ2-1, is KAGVTQTPRYLIKTRGQQVTLSCSPISGHRSVSWYQQTPGQGLQFLFEYFSETQRNKGNFPGRFSGRQFSNSRSEMNVSTLELGDSALYLCASSLPDLYNEQFFGPGTRLTVL.

This clonotype was detected many times. V gene TRBV7-3 combines with J gene TRBJ2-3; 7 bases match TRBD2. Germline CDR1 is SGHTA and CDR2 is FQGTGA. Trimming at V came to 3 bases and at J to 0 bases, leaving 3 bases not matched to a gene. The CDR3 loop spans 15 amino acids. The CDR3 sequence is CASSLSGTSTDTQYF. The CDR3 DNA reads as TGTGCCAGCAGCTTGAGCGGGACCAGCACAGATACGCAGTATTTT.

Details on this clonotype: Being one base from a much bigger clone, this may be a read error. The CDR3 does not close with the conserved phenylalanine or tryptophan, likely indicating a read error. The limits of the CDR3 on the DNA are not certain, so only TCRdb's listed CDR3 is given. V is TRBV20-1 and J is TRBJ2-7; the D call of TRBD2 is as the table states it, not checked on the DNA. Germline V CDR1 and CDR2: DFQATT, SNEGSKA (reference sequence). 12 amino acids form the CDR3, both terminal residues included. The CDR3: CSARGASGPPTD.

The chain recombines TRBV5-1 with TRBJ2-3; D is possibly TRBD1 (6 bases). The length of the CDR3 is 15 residues. Germline values: CDR1 SGHRS, CDR2 YFSETQ. V was clipped by 2 bases and J by 2 bases, with 12 bases between them. The CDR3 DNA follows: TGCGCCAGCAGCTTTTCGGGACACCTCACAGATACGCAGTATTTT. Encoded protein: CASSFSGHLTDTQYF.

The chain employs TRBV9 and TRBJ1-4; D unclear. Trimming removed 0 bases at V and 0 bases at J, with 3 bases between. The CDR3 is 14 amino acids. Germline V gene sequence: CDR1 SGDLS, CDR2 YYNGEE. In nucleotides, the CDR3 is TGTGCCAGCAGCGTAGATGCAACTAATGAAAAACTGTTTTTT. It encodes CASSVDATNEKLFF.

In its sample, this clonotype was seen a few times. The chain couples TRBV4-2 to TRBJ2-1; TRBD2 is a possible D gene (5 bases). CDR1 is LGHNA and CDR2 is YNFKEQ in the germline V gene. V was cut by 0 bases and J by 10 bases, with 19 bases left in between. The CDR3 has 16 amino acids. In DNA form, the CDR3 reads TGTGCCAGCAGCCAAGATCGCCTAGCCGCCTCCCCAGAGCAGTTCTTC. It yields the protein CASSQDRLAASPEQFF.

This clonotype showed up just a few times. The chain joins TRBV7-9 to TRBJ1-1; 11 nucleotides line up with TRBD1. The CDR3 sequence is 16 residues long. Per the germline V gene, CDR1 is SEHNR and CDR2 is FQNEAQ (reference sequence). The V gene end was trimmed by 5 bases and the J gene end by 5 bases; junction bases not matched to a gene: 10. The CDR3 loop is CASSRGPGQGGTEAFF. CDR3 bases: TGTGCCAGCAGCCGAGGCCCGGGACAGGGGGGGACTGAAGCTTTCTTT.